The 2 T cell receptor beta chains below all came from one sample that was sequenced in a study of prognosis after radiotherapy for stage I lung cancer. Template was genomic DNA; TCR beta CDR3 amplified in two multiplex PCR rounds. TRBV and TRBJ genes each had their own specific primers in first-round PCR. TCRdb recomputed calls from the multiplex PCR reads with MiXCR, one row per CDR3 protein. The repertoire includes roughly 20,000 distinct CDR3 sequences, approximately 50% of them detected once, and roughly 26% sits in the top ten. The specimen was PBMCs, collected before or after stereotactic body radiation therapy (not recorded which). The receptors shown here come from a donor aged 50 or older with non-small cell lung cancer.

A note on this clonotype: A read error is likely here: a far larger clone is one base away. CDR3 coding DNA: TGTGCCAGTATTGGGACAGGGGAGACCCAGTACTTC. Translation: CASIGTGETQYF. This rearrangement joins TRBV19 to TRBJ2-7; 9 bases align to TRBD1. The J call is uncertain, as TRBJ2-5 better fits the DNA end. CDR3 size: 12 residues. Germline loops: CDR1 LNHDA, CDR2 SQIVND (reference sequence).

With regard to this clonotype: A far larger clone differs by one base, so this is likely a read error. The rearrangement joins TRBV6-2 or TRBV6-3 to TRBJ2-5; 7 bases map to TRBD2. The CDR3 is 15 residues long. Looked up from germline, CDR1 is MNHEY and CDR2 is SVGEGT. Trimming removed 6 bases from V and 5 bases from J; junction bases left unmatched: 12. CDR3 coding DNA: TGTGCCAGCAGCTTAGGCGGGAGTCGGAGTGAGACCCAGTACTTC. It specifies CASSLGGSRSETQYF.